This T cell receptor (beta chain) was profiled in a study of T-cell reconstitution after alpha-beta-depleted transplantation in children. In its sample, this clonotype was seen a few times. The antigen remains unidentified. Unique molecular identifiers were used to barcode this TCRbeta library. TCRdb re-analysed the PCR reads in MiXCR, keeping a single row per CDR3 protein. The table lists hundreds of thousands of distinct CDR3 sequences, approximately 17% of them singletons. This CDR3 is built from 14 residues. CDR1 is SEHNR, CDR2 FQNEAQ, per germline (reference sequence). V lost 8 bases to trimming and J lost 0 bases, with 14 bases between them. The study, taken as a whole, reports: In some patients, recipient T cells and intrathymic progenitors surviving conditioning explained high day-60 diversity. Diversity and T-cell counts at one year after transplant derived mostly from new T cells. Approximately two months post-transplant, alpha-beta T cells reportedly originated from several hundred expanded graft clones.

The rearrangement links TRBV7-9 to TRBJ2-7; weak D call: TRBD2 (6 bases). The clonotype was recovered from a male patient under 10 years old who had a stem cell transplant for acute lymphoblastic leukemia, so the T cells may come from the graft donor. The specimen was PBMCs, mostly from graft donor cells, collected 360 days after TCRalphabeta/CD19-depleted stem cell transplant. The CDR3, as DNA: TGTGCCAGCTCGTCTAGCGCCTACTCCTACGAGCAGTACTTC. Translation: CASSSSAYSYEQYF. The full variable domain, its missing parts supplied by reference TRBV7-9 and TRBJ2-7, is DTGVSQNPRHKITKRGQNVTFRCDPISEHNRLYWYRQTLGQGPEFLTYFQNEAQLEKSRLLSDRFSAERPKGSFSTLEIQRTEQGDSAMYLCASSSSAYSYEQYFGPGTRLTVT.